The 2 T cell receptor beta chains below all came from one sample that was sequenced in a study of blood T cells in healthy people across ages. Using a J-beta primer mix together with a sample-barcoded 5' primer, a second PCR was run for 7 to 11 cycles. TCRdb called the 5' RACE reads again in MiXCR, with one record for every CDR3 protein. Of about 1.4 million distinct CDR3 sequences listed, approximately 63% are singletons. Specimen: blood. These receptors originate from a man aged 18 to 30 in good health.

A single count supports this clonotype. This chain uses TRBV21-1 with TRBJ2-7; the D call in the table, TRBD1, was not verified against the DNA. TRBV21-1 is deemed a pseudogene. The CDR3 is 15 amino acids. CDR3: CASSKAPGGAYEQYF. The CDR3 DNA reads as TGTGCCAGCAGCAAAGCCCCAGGGGGGGCCTACGAGCAGTACTTC.

V gene TRBV7-2 combines with J gene TRBJ2-1; 8 bases align to TRBD1. TRBJ2-7 explains the end of the DNA better; the J call may be wrong. CDR3 size: 18 residues. Per germline, CDR1 SGHTA and CDR2 FQGNSA. The CDR3 DNA sequence: TGTGCCAGCAGCTTCAGCGCGAAAAACAGGGGGTCCTACAATGAGCAGTACTTC. Encoded protein: CASSFSAKNRGSYNEQYF.